One sample yielded the 26 T cell receptor beta chains listed below, sequenced in a study of cytomegalovirus exposure and HLA in healthy donors. Primers: 60 Vbeta forward and 13 Jbeta reverse. Generated by immunoSEQ multiplex PCR, the TCRdb table keeps only in-frame clones and is missing some. The sample holds about 140,000 clones, approximately 80% seen once. Sequenced material: PBMCs. The receptors stem from a male donor in good health and CMV-seronegative.

The rearrangement links TRBV7-9 to TRBJ1-2; D ambiguous. CDR1 SEHNR and CDR2 FQNEAQ come from the germline V gene (reference sequence). This CDR3 has 13 residues. Trimming removed 1 base at V and 2 bases at J, with 5 bases between. CDR3 DNA: TGTGCCAGCAGCTTAGTCCAGAACTATGGCTACACCTTC. Translation gives CASSLVQNYGYTF.

This clone was found once. This chain uses TRBV5-1 with TRBJ1-5; TRBD1 aligns across 11 bases. Germline V gives CDR1 SGHRS, CDR2 YFSETQ. This CDR3 region has 15 residues. With 3 bases clipped from V and 3 bases from J, the junction kept 2 bases outside the gene matches. The CDR3 loop reads CASSSGQGVNQPQHF. The CDR3 region has the DNA TGCGCCAGCAGCTCGGGACAGGGGGTCAATCAGCCCCAGCATTTT.

This CDR3 is CASSQEVVRDEQFF. For the CDR3, the DNA is TGCGCCAGCAGCCAAGAGGTAGTCCGGGATGAGCAGTTCTTC. V is TRBV4-1 and J is TRBJ2-1, with unresolved D. CDR1 MGHRA and CDR2 YSYEKL come from the germline V gene. V gave up 0 bases and J gave up 8 bases, with 11 bases separating them. This CDR3 is built from 14 residues.

This clone showed up just a few times. The chain combines TRBV4-1 with TRBJ2-2, with 7 positions matching TRBD1. Trimming took 4 bases from V and 0 from J; bases not matched to a gene: 8. CDR3 length: 17 amino acids. The germline gives CDR1 MGHRA, CDR2 YSYEKL. CDR3 bases: TGCGCCAGCAGCCGTCGGACAGGCGATACGAACACCGGGGAGCTGTTTTTT. It specifies CASSRRTGDTNTGELFF.

This sequence joins TRBV6-1 and TRBJ2-5, with TRBD1 matching over 8 bases. V trimming: 5 bases; J trimming: 5 bases; junction bases outside the gene matches: 4. CDR1 is MNHNS and CDR2 is SASEGT in the germline V gene. The CDR3 is 13 amino acids. CDR3 nucleotide sequence: TGTGCCAGCAGTTCAGGGGGCTGGGAGACCCAGTACTTC. Protein sequence: CASSSGGWETQYF.

J is TRBJ2-7 and V is TRBV11-1; 7 bases match TRBD2. Looked up from germline, CDR1 is SGHAT and CDR2 is FQDESV (reference sequence). V gave up 5 bases and J gave up 4 bases; unmatched junction bases: 2. This CDR3 region has 12 residues. CDR3 bases: TGTGCCAGCAGCCACGGGGGGTACGAGCAGTACTTC. Residues: CASSHGGYEQYF.

The V gene is TRBV5-1, the J gene TRBJ2-5; D ambiguous. With the DNA end fitting TRBJ2-7 better, the J assignment may be wrong. The CDR3 length is 12 residues. Germline V gene lookup returns CDR1 SGHRS and CDR2 YFSETQ. CDR3: CASSDGYYEQYF. The CDR3 DNA reads TGCGCCAGCAGCGACGGATACTACGAGCAGTACTTC.

The chain recombines TRBV7-9 with TRBJ1-1; D unclear. V was cut by 2 bases and J by 3 bases, with 13 bases left in between. Per the germline V gene, CDR1 is SEHNR and CDR2 is FQNEAQ (reference sequence). The CDR3 spans 15 residues. CDR3 in DNA: TGTGCCAGCAGCTTAAGTGGCAGGCCTCACACTGAAGCTTTCTTT. This encodes CASSLSGRPHTEAFF.

The V call is TRBV6-1, the J call TRBJ1-1; 9 bases line up with TRBD1. The J segment lost 5 bases and the V segment lost 2 bases, leaving 6 bases of the junction unmatched. The CDR3 is 15 amino acids. Germline lookup yields CDR1 MNHNS and CDR2 SASEGT. The CDR3 DNA sequence: TGTGCCAGCAGTGAAAGGGACAGGGTGGTGACTGAAGCTTTCTTT. Translation: CASSERDRVVTEAFF.

The chain combines TRBV5-6 with TRBJ2-4; possibly TRBD2 for D (6 bases). Trimming stripped 1 base from V and 10 bases from J, with 18 bases between. This CDR3 spans 15 amino acids. The germline V gene has CDR1 SGHDT and CDR2 YYEEEE. CDR3 loop: CASSLYTAGMGIQYF. In DNA, the CDR3 is TGTGCCAGCAGCTTGTATACGGCGGGGATGGGGATTCAGTACTTC.

This clone is a singleton in its sample. The rearrangement uses TRBV4-1 and TRBJ2-1; no clear D gene. Looked up from germline, CDR1 is MGHRA and CDR2 is YSYEKL. V shed 0 bases and J shed 4 bases, with 7 bases lying between them. The CDR3 has 14 residues. CDR3 sequence: CASSQEARYNEQFF. CDR3 nucleotides: TGCGCCAGCAGCCAAGAAGCTAGGTACAATGAGCAGTTCTTC.

The chain joins TRBV29-1 to TRBJ1-5; tentatively, D is TRBD1 (5 bases). CDR3 length equals 14 residues. Germline CDR1 reads SQVTM; CDR2 reads ANQGSEA. Trimming took 6 bases from V and 2 from J, leaving 14 bases between them. The CDR3 reads CSVDTGGGNQPQHF. The CDR3 bases are TGCAGCGTGGATACGGGAGGGGGCAATCAGCCCCAGCATTTT.

There are a few counts of this clone. The V and J genes are TRBV7-2 and TRBJ1-5, with D hard to call. The CDR3 spans 15 residues. V shed 4 bases and J shed 3 bases, with 13 bases lying between them. In germline, CDR1 is SGHTA, CDR2 FQGNSA. The CDR3: CASSSRPDINQPQHF. CDR3 DNA sequence: TGTGCCAGCAGCTCCCGCCCCGACATCAATCAGCCCCAGCATTTT.

The V call is TRBV6-1, the J call TRBJ2-1; 7 nucleotides match TRBD1. The CDR3 has 15 amino acids. The V gene's germline CDR1 is MNHNS and CDR2 SASEGT. V shed 7 bases, J shed 3 bases, and the junction held 9 bases outside the gene matches. Written as DNA, the CDR3 is TGTGCCAGCATCAAACGGGACAGCTTCTACAATGAGCAGTTCTTC. This sequence encodes CASIKRDSFYNEQFF.

The chain recombines TRBV5-1 with TRBJ2-1; the match to TRBD2 covers 7 bases. J was trimmed by 6 bases and V by 6 bases; bases with no gene match: 3. This CDR3 is built from 12 residues. Germline CDR1 is SGHRS and CDR2 is YFSETQ. CDR3 DNA sequence: TGCGCCAGCACTAGCGGCCCCAATGAGCAGTTCTTC. It codes for CASTSGPNEQFF.

The CDR3 is CASSPLSSYNSPLHF. The DNA of the CDR3 is TGTGCCAGCAGCCCCTTGAGCTCCTATAATTCACCCCTCCACTTT. The V call is TRBV6-1, the J call TRBJ1-6; D gene unclear. The V end was cut by 6 bases, the J end by 0 bases, with 9 bases between. The CDR3 is 15 residues long. Germline loops: CDR1 MNHNS, CDR2 SASEGT.

This clone was recorded only once. The rearrangement links TRBV19 to TRBJ1-2; 9 bases fit TRBD1. The CDR3 runs to 16 residues. The V and J ends lost 5 bases and 4 bases, in that order; junction bases with no gene match: 11. The germline V gene has CDR1 LNHDA and CDR2 SQIVND (reference sequence). Here the CDR3 DNA reads TGTGCCAGTAGTCGTGCCGCGACAGGGGGAGGCTATGGCTACACCTTC. It translates to CASSRAATGGGYGYTF. The full variable domain, rest sourced from reference TRBV19 and TRBJ1-2, is DGGITQSPKYLFRKEGQNVTLSCEQNLNHDAMYWYRQDPGQGLRLIYYSQIVNDFQKGDIAEGYSVSREKKESFPLTVTSAQKNPTAFYLCASSRAATGGGYGYTFGSGTRLTVV.

V is TRBV11-2 and J is TRBJ1-1, with TRBD1 as a possible D gene (5 bases). Germline-derived CDR1 and CDR2 are SGHAT and FQNNGV. The CDR3 covers 14 residues. Trimming pared 2 bases from V and 1 base from J, leaving 8 bases between. CDR3 region: CASSLTGGNTEAFF. Here the CDR3 DNA reads TGTGCCAGCAGCTTAACAGGTGGGAACACTGAAGCTTTCTTT.

The chain employs TRBV5-1 and TRBJ2-2, with a weak D call TRBD1 (6 bases). In germline, CDR1 is SGHRS, CDR2 YFSETQ. V was pared by 1 base and J by 1 base, with 14 bases between. The CDR3 has 17 amino acids. The CDR3: CASSLTVVQGNTGELFF. CDR3 nucleotides: TGCGCCAGCAGCTTGACCGTGGTACAGGGGAACACCGGGGAGCTGTTTTTT.

The genes are TRBV11-2 and TRBJ2-1, with D perhaps matching TRBD1 (7 bases). The CDR3 has 19 residues. The V end lost 3 bases, the J end lost 8 bases, and 29 bases lay between the germline ends. From germline, CDR1 is SGHAT and CDR2 FQNNGV. CDR3 region: CASSFLRGIADSGGDEQFF. The CDR3 region has the DNA TGTGCCAGCAGCTTCCTCAGGGGGATAGCGGATAGTGGAGGCGATGAGCAGTTCTTC.

The J gene is TRBJ1-2, the V gene TRBV6-6; D unresolved. The CDR3 loop spans 14 amino acids. The germline gives CDR1 MNHNY, CDR2 SVGAGI (reference sequence). V lost 11 bases, J lost 2 bases, and 18 bases lay in between. The CDR3 DNA is TGTGCCGTCCTCTCCACCGGGAGAAACTATGGCTACACCTTC. This codes for CAVLSTGRNYGYTF.

V and J are TRBV11-1 and TRBJ2-7; D perhaps matches TRBD2 (6 bases). From germline, CDR1 is SGHAT and CDR2 FQDESV (reference sequence). Between the trimmed V and J ends, which lost 5 bases and 6 bases, there was a span of 20 bases. This CDR3 is built from 15 residues. In DNA, the CDR3 is TGTGCCAGCAGCCCACCGACTAGTTCGTACGGCGAGCAGTACTTC. Translating it yields CASSPPTSSYGEQYF. Filled out from reference TRBV11-1 and TRBJ2-7, the complete variable domain reads EAEVAQSPRYKITEKSQAVAFWCDPISGHATLYWYRQILGQGPELLVQFQDESVVDDSQLPKDRFSAERLKGVDSTLKIQPAELGDSAMYLCASSPPTSSYGEQYFGPGTRLTVT.

The chain uses TRBV19 and TRBJ1-2; 7 bases align to TRBD1. V was pared by 6 bases and J by 1 base, with 11 bases of the junction left unmatched. The length of the CDR3 is 16 residues. The germline CDR1 and CDR2 sequences are LNHDA and SQIVND (reference sequence). The CDR3 reads CASRISGTDHNYGYTF. The CDR3 nucleotides read TGTGCCAGTAGGATCTCCGGGACAGACCATAACTATGGCTACACCTTC.

The CDR3 loop reads CASSLGLVVIYEQYF. The CDR3 DNA is TGTGCCAGCAGCTTGGGGCTAGTGGTAATCTACGAGCAGTACTTC. The V gene is TRBV5-5, the J gene TRBJ2-7; no reliable D call. Germline CDR1 reads SGHKS; CDR2 reads YYEKEE (reference sequence). V lost 0 bases to trimming and J lost 3 bases, with 13 bases between them. CDR3 length equals 15 residues.

This clone was counted between two and nine times. This rearrangement joins TRBV18 to TRBJ1-4; TRBD1 agrees at 9 bases. Per germline, CDR1 KGHSH and CDR2 LQKENI. CDR3 length: 15 residues. V was pared by 4 bases and J by 8 bases, with 8 bases of the junction left unmatched. Here the CDR3 reads CASSRTGTGYEKLFF. As DNA, the CDR3 is TGTGCCAGCTCACGAACCGGGACAGGGTACGAAAAACTGTTTTTT.

The chain carries TRBV4-3 and TRBJ2-5, with 8 bases fitting TRBD2. The V and J ends lost 2 bases and 2 bases, in that order; junction bases with no gene match: 4. The CDR3 spans 15 residues. Germline CDR1 reads LGHNA; CDR2 reads YSLEER. DNA for the CDR3: TGCGCCAGCAGCCAATCCAGCGGGGGACAAGAGACCCAGTACTTC. Protein product: CASSQSSGGQETQYF.